What follows is one T cell receptor (beta chain) and its context. The antigen remains unidentified. This sample stems from a study of shared clonotypes between healthy human individuals. The assay was run at deep level. In replicate PCRs of sorted subsets, 150 to 200 ng DNA, approximately 30,000 T cell genomes, was used. Profiled with immunoSEQ multiplex PCR; TCRdb holds only in-frame clones, not every one. The sample includes more than 400,000 clones, 95% to 97% seen only once; the top ten take approximately 0.06%. Study observations and caveats: Inspection by rarefaction showed sorted-subset sequencing to be incomplete despite large depth.

Trimming pared 8 bases from V and 8 bases from J, leaving 24 bases between. Germline assignment: CDR1 MDHEN and CDR2 SYDVKM. The CDR3 contains 15 residues. Sequencing used naive CD4+ T cells sorted from blood. The subset was: CD45RA+ positively selected. J is TRBJ1-1 and V is TRBV28; D is unresolved. The TCR sequence derives from a woman under 40 in good health. The CDR3 bases are TGTGCCAGCCGTGGAAGCGCGCTGGGCCATGTGGAAGCTTTCTTT. It is translated as CASRGSALGHVEAFF. Full variable domain (outside the CDR3, taken from reference TRBV28 and TRBJ1-1): DVKVTQSSRYLVKRTGEKVFLECVQDMDHENMFWYRQDPGLGLRLIYFSYDVKMKEKGDIPEGYSVSREKKERFSLILESASTNQTSMYLCASRGSALGHVEAFFGQGTRLTVV.